The T cell receptor beta chain under discussion was sequenced for a study of cytomegalovirus exposure and HLA in healthy donors (dated by TCRdb to the late 2010s). In terms of the full investigation: The 500 to 700 repertoires of the first cohort and the 110 or so validation repertoires were produced on the same platform, according to a later analysis. The aim of the study was to test whether cataloging public T cell receptors could identify signatures of past pathogen exposure. In addition to the first cohort of roughly 700 subjects, a separate validation cohort of 120 different subjects was used. To predict cytomegalovirus infection status, the study brought together high-throughput TCR immunosequencing, statistical association of individual TCRs with disease status, and machine learning.

Separate from the roughly 650-subject first cohort, the validation cohort of roughly 110 subjects was the group to which the donors belonged. On this clone: Its specific antigen is unknown. No much larger clone is present one base from it, and per-base qualities are unavailable.

Libraries were prepared through the immunoSEQ multiplex PCR assay. Processing in the source paper ran as follows. A statistical classification framework was built for diagnosing cytomegalovirus status from the catalog of TCR beta chain sequences. TCRdb took over this immuneACCESS table, retaining in-frame rearrangements with V and J assigned. Such tables are incomplete; in checked studies, under half of the missing clones stem from an unresolved V gene, and the remainder is unexplained. D and trimming come from the DNA, and the V and J calls and clone size come from that table. In all, the sample holds tens of thousands of clones, and roughly 89% of those were seen once. The ten largest clonotypes hold around 9.2% of the sample. Overall results and qualifications from the work: The validation cohort had no HLA typing available for a later analysis, so co-occurrence within that cohort was assessed over all 120 repertoires. A later analysis found that TCRs clustered in the first cohort also tended to co-occur in the 120 validation repertoires, with about 94% of cluster scores above 0. It was suggested by the authors that the approach could potentially be generalized to other disease states and immunological phenotypes. The classifier was reported to diagnose cytomegalovirus status with high specificity and sensitivity in both the original cohort and the validation cohort. In vitro tests confirmed that a few of the cytomegalovirus-associated TCR beta chains recognize cytomegalovirus antigens. Most TCR sequences were observed very rarely across donors, whereas some public TCRs were present in many individuals. In the study, 164 TCR beta chains were listed as associated with cytomegalovirus.

From cysteine to phenylalanine, the CDR3 is 14 amino acids long. Only the CDR3 region is kept as DNA, spanning 42 bases read in frame from base 1. CDR1 and CDR2 were assigned from the germline V gene as SNHLY and FYNNEI. Deletion took 4 bases off V and 5 bases off J, with a span of 15 bases between the germline ends. Material for sequencing was PBMCs. The clonotype comes from a woman aged 18-29 years in good health and CMV-seropositive. This sequence uses TRBV2 and TRBJ2-7, with a weak D call of TRBD2 (7 bases match). The CDR3 loop reads CASSGRGGLNEQYF. Read as DNA, the sequence is TGTGCCAGCAGTGGGAGGGGGGGCTTAAACGAGCAGTACTTC.